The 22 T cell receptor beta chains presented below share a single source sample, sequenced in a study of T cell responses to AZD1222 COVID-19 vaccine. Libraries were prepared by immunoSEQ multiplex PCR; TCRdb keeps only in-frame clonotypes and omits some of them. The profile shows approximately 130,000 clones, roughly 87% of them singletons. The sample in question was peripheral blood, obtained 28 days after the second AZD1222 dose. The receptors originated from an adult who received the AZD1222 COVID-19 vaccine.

CDR3 sequence reads: CASSLQGSYYEQYF. The DNA for the CDR3 is TGTGCCAGCAGCTTGCAAGGATCTTACTACGAGCAGTACTTC. The chain combines TRBV5-5 with TRBJ2-7, with D unresolved. Per the germline V gene, CDR1 is SGHKS and CDR2 is YYEKEE (reference sequence). The CDR3 loop spans 14 amino acids. V was clipped by 1 base and J by 3 bases, with 11 bases between them.

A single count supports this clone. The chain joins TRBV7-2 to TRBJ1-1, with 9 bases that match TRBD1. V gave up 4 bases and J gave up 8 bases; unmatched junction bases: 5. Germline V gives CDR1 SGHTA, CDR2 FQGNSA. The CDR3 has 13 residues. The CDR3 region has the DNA TGTGCCAGCAGCTCTAAACAGGGGGCGGAAGCTTTCTTT. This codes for CASSSKQGAEAFF.

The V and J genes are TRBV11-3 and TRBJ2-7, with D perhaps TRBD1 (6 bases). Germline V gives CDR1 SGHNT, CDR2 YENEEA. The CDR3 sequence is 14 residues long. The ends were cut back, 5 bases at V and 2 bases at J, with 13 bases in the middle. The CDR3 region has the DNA TGTGCCAGCAGCGAGGACAGACAGACCTACGAGCAGTACTTC. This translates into CASSEDRQTYEQYF. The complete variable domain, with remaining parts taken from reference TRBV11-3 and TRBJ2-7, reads EAGVVQSPRYKIIEKKQPVAFWCNPISGHNTLYWYLQNLGQGPELLIRYENEEAVDDSQLPKDRFSAERLKGVDSTLKIQPAELGDSAVYLCASSEDRQTYEQYFGPGTRLTVT.

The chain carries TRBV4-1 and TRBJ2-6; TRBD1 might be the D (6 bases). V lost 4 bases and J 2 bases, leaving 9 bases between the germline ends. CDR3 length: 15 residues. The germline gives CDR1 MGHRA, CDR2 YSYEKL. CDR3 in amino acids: CASSLQGAGANVLTF. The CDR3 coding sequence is TGCGCCAGCAGCCTACAGGGCGCTGGGGCCAACGTCCTGACTTTC.

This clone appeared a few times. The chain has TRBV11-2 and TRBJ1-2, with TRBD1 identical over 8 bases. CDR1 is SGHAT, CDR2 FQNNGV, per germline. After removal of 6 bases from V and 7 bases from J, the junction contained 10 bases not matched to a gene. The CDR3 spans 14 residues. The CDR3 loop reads CASSFLDRDGGYTF. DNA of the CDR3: TGTGCCAGCAGTTTCCTGGACAGGGACGGTGGCTACACCTTC.

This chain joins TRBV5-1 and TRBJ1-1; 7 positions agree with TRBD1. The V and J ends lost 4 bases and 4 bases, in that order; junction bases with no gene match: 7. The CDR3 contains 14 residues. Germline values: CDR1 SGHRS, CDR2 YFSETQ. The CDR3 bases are TGCGCCAGCAGCAGGGACAGTGGGGGCACTGAAGCTTTCTTT. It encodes CASSRDSGGTEAFF.

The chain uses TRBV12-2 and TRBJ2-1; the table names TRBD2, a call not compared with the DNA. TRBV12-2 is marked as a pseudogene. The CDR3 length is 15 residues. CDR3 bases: TGTGCAAGTCGCTTAGCGCACGGGGGCTACAATGAGCAGTTCTTC. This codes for CASRLAHGGYNEQFF.

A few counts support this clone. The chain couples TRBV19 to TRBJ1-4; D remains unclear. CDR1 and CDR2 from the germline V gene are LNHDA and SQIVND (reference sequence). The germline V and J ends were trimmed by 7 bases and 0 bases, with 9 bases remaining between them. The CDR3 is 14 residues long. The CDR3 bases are TGTGCCAGTACTAATGTTCCAACTAATGAAAAACTGTTTTTT. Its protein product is CASTNVPTNEKLFF.

CDR3 residues: CASTLRENNQPQHF. The CDR3 bases are TGTGCCAGTACCCTCCGGGAAAACAATCAGCCCCAGCATTTT. This chain links TRBV19 with TRBJ1-5; D not certain. The CDR3 is 14 residues long. CDR1 and CDR2 (germline): LNHDA, SQIVND (reference sequence). Trimming removed 7 bases from V and 3 bases from J, with 13 bases in between. Looking up the rest from reference TRBV19 and TRBJ1-5 gives the full variable domain: DGGITQSPKYLFRKEGQNVTLSCEQNLNHDAMYWYRQDPGQGLRLIYYSQIVNDFQKGDIAEGYSVSREKKESFPLTVTSAQKNPTAFYLCASTLRENNQPQHFGDGTRLSIL.

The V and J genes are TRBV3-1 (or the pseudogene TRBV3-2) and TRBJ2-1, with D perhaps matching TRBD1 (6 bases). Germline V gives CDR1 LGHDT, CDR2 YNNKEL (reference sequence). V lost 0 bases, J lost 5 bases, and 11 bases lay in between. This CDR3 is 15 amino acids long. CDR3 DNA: TGTGCCAGCAGCCAAGATACACAGGGCCACAATGAGCAGTTCTTC. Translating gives CASSQDTQGHNEQFF.

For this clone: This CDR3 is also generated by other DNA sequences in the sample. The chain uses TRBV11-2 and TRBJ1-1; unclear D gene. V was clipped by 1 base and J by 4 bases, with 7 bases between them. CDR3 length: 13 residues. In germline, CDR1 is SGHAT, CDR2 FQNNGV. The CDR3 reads CASSLGAGTEAFF. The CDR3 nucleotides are TGTGCCAGCAGCTTAGGGGCGGGCACTGAAGCTTTCTTT.

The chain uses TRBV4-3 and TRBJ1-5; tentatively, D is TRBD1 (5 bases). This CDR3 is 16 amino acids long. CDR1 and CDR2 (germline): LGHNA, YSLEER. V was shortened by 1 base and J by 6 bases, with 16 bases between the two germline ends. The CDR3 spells CASSQGVQGAGQPQHF. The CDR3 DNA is TGCGCCAGCAGCCAAGGGGTGCAAGGGGCTGGTCAGCCCCAGCATTTT.

Here the CDR3 reads CASSPGHKAEAFF. The CDR3 nucleotides read TGTGCCAGCAGCCCAGGACACAAGGCTGAAGCTTTCTTT. The chain combines TRBV7-9 with TRBJ1-1; a weak D match, TRBD1 (5 bases). Per the germline V gene, CDR1 is SEHNR and CDR2 is FQNEAQ (reference sequence). This CDR3 region has 13 residues. V was clipped by 5 bases and J by 6 bases, with 13 bases between them. The entire variable domain, with the rest obtained from reference TRBV7-9 and TRBJ1-1, is as follows: DTGVSQNPRHKITKRGQNVTFRCDPISEHNRLYWYRQTLGQGPEFLTYFQNEAQLEKSRLLSDRFSAERPKGSFSTLEIQRTEQGDSAMYLCASSPGHKAEAFFGQGTRLTVV.

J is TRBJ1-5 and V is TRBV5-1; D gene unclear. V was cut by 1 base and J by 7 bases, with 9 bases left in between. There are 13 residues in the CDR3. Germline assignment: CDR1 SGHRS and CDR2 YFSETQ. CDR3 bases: TGCGCCAGCAGCTTGATGGGAGGACAGCCCCAGCATTTT. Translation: CASSLMGGQPQHF.

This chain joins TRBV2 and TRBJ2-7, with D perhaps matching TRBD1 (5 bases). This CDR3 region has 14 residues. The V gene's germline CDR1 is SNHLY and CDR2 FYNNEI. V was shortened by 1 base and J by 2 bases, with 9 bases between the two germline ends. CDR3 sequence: CASSEGTYTYEQYF. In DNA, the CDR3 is TGTGCCAGCAGTGAAGGGACATATACCTACGAGCAGTACTTC.

CDR3: CASRGDTTNQPQHF. DNA for the CDR3: TGTGCCAGTCGAGGGGACACCACCAATCAGCCCCAGCATTTT. This chain links TRBV19 with TRBJ1-5, with TRBD1 as a possible D gene (6 bases). This CDR3 has 14 residues. Trimming left V 8 bases short and J 3 bases short, with 14 bases between. CDR1 and CDR2 from the germline V gene are LNHDA and SQIVND (reference sequence). The complete variable domain, with remaining parts taken from reference TRBV19 and TRBJ1-5, reads DGGITQSPKYLFRKEGQNVTLSCEQNLNHDAMYWYRQDPGQGLRLIYYSQIVNDFQKGDIAEGYSVSREKKESFPLTVTSAQKNPTAFYLCASRGDTTNQPQHFGDGTRLSIL.

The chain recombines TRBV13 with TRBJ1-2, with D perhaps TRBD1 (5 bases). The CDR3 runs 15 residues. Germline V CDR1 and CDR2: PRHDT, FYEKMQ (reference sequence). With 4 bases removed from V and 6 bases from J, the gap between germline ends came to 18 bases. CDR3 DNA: TGTGCCAGCAGCTCCTCCGGGGGAGCTACCGATGGCTACACCTTC. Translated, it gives CASSSSGGATDGYTF.

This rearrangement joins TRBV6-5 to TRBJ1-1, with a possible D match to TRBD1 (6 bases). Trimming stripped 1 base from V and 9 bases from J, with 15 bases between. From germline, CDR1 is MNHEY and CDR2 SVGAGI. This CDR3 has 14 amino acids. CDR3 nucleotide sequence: TGTGCCAGCAGTTACTTTCAGGGACAACCGAAAGCTTTCTTT. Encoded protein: CASSYFQGQPKAFF.

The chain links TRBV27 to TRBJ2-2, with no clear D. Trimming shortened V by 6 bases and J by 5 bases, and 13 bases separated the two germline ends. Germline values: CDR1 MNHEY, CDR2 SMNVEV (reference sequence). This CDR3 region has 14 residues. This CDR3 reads CASSQPTRTGELFF. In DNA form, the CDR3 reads TGTGCCAGCAGCCAACCGACCAGAACCGGGGAGCTGTTTTTT.

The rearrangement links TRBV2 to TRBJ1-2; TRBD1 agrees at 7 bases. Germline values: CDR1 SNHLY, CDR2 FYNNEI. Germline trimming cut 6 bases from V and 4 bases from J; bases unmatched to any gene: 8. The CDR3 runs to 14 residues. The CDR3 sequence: CASRDREGPYGYTF. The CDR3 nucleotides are TGTGCCAGCAGAGACAGGGAAGGGCCCTATGGCTACACCTTC. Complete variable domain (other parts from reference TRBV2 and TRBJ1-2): EPEVTQTPSHQVTQMGQEVILRCVPISNHLYFYWYRQILGQKVEFLVSFYNNEISEKSEIFDDQFSVERPDGSNFTLKIRSTKLEDSAMYFCASRDREGPYGYTFGSGTRLTVV.

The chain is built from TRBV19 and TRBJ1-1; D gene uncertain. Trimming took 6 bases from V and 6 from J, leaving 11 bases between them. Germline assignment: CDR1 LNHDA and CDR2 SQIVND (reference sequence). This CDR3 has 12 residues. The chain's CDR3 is CASSPIDAEAFF. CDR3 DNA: TGTGCCAGTAGCCCAATTGACGCTGAAGCTTTCTTT.

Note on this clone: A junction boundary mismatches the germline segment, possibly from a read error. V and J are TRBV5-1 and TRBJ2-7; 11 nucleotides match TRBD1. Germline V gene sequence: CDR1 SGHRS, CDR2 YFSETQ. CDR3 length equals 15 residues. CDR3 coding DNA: TGCGCCAGCAACTTGGGGGGACAGGGGGTCTACGAGCAGTACTTC. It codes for CASNLGGQGVYEQYF.